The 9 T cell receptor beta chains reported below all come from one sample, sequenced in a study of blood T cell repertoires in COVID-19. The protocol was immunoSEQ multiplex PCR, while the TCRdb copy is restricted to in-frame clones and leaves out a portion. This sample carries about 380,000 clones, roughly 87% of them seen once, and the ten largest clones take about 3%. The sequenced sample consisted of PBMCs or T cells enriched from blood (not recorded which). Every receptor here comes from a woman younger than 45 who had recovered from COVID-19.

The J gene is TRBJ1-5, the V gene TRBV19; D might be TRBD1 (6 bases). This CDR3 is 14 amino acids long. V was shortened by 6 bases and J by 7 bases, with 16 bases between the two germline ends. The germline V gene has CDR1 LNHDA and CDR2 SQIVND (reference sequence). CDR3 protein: CASRGDMMGQPQHF. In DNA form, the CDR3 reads TGTGCCAGTAGGGGGGACATGATGGGCCAGCCCCAGCATTTT. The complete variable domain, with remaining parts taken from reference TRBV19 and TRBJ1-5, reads DGGITQSPKYLFRKEGQNVTLSCEQNLNHDAMYWYRQDPGQGLRLIYYSQIVNDFQKGDIAEGYSVSREKKESFPLTVTSAQKNPTAFYLCASRGDMMGQPQHFGDGTRLSIL.

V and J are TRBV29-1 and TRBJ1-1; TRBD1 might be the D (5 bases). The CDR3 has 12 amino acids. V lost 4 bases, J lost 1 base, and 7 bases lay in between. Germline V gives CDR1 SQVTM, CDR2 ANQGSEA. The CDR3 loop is CSVVTGNTEAFF. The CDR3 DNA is TGCAGCGTTGTCACAGGGAACACTGAAGCTTTCTTT. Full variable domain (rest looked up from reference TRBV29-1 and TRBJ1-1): SAVISQKPSRDICQRGTSLTIQCQVDSQVTMMFWYRQQPGQSLTLIATANQGSEATYESGFVIDKFPISRPNLTFSTLTVSNMSPEDSSIYLCSVVTGNTEAFFGQGTRLTVV.

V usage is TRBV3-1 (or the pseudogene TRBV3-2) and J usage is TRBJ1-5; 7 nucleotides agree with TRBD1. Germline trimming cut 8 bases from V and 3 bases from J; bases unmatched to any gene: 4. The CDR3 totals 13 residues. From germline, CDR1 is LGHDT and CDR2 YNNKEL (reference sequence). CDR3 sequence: CASGGQNNQPQHF. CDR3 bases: TGTGCCAGCGGGGGACAGAACAATCAGCCCCAGCATTTT.

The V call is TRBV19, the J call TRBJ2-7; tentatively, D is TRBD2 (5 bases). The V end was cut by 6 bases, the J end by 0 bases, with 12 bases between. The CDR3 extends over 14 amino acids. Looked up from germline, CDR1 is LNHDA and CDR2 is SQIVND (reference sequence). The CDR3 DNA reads TGTGCCAGTAGCCACGGGGTGTCCTCCTACGAGCAGTACTTC. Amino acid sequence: CASSHGVSSYEQYF. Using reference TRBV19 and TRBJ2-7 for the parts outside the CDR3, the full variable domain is DGGITQSPKYLFRKEGQNVTLSCEQNLNHDAMYWYRQDPGQGLRLIYYSQIVNDFQKGDIAEGYSVSREKKESFPLTVTSAQKNPTAFYLCASSHGVSSYEQYFGPGTRLTVT.

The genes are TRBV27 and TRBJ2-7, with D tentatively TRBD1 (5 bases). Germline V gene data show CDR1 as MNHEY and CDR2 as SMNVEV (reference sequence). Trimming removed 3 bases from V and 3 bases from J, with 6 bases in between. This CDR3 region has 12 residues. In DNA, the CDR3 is TGTGCCAGCAGTTTCACAGGCTACGAGCAGTACTTC. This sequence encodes CASSFTGYEQYF.

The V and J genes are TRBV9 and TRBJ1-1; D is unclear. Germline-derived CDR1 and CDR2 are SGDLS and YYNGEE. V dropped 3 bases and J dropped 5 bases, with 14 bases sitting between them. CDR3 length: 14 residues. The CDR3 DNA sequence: TGTGCCAGCAGCGCCTCCTCGCGCGGGACTGAAGCTTTCTTT. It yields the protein CASSASSRGTEAFF.

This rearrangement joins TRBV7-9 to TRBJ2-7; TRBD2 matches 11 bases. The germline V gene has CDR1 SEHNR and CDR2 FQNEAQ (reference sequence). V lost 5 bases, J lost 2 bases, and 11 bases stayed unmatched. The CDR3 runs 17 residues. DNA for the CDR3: TGTGCCAGCAGCCCAGTCGGTAGCGGGAGGGTCACCTACGAGCAGTACTTC. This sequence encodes CASSPVGSGRVTYEQYF.

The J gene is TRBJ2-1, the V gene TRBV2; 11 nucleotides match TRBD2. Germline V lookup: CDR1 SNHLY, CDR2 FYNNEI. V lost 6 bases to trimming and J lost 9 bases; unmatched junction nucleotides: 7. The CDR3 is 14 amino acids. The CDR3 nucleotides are TGTGCCAGCAGGCCACTAGCGGGAGCGATTGAGCAGTTCTTC. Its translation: CASRPLAGAIEQFF.

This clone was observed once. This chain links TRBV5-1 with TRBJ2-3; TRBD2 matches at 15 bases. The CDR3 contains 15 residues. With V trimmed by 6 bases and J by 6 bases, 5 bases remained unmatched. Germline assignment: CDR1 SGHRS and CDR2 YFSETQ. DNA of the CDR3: TGCGCCAGCAAACCGGGACTAGCGGGAGGTGATACGCAGTATTTT. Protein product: CASKPGLAGGDTQYF.